This entry concerns a single T cell receptor beta chain. The germline V and J ends were trimmed by 2 bases and 3 bases, with 11 bases remaining between them. CDR3 length equals 15 residues. Germline assignment: CDR1 MGHRA and CDR2 YSYEKL. These data belong to a study of long-term antiretroviral therapy in people with HIV. Researchers report immunoSEQ v3.0 was run at survey level. Profiled with immunoSEQ multiplex PCR; TCRdb holds only in-frame clones, not every one. The repertoire holds some 11,000 clones, with roughly 82% as singletons. The V gene is TRBV4-1, the J gene TRBJ1-3; TRBD1 might be the D (5 bases). The source of this sequence is a man aged 50-60 years with HIV. This specimen consisted of unsorted PBMCs, obtained roughly 7.9 years after starting antiretroviral therapy. The CDR3 nucleotides read TGCGCCAGCAGCCAAAGAGCGGGGCTTGGAAACACCATATATTTT. Its protein product is CASSQRAGLGNTIYF.